The sequence of this TCR beta chain was determined in a study of T cells in Graves' hyperthyroidism and ophthalmopathy. The CDR3 regions of TCR beta were amplified from RNA transcripts. The HTBI primer set served for first-round RT-PCR of the TCR CDR3. TCRdb independently ran MiXCR on the multiplex PCR reads; one entry per CDR3 protein. The sample lists about 360,000 distinct CDR3 sequences, about a fifth seen once, with around 4% in the top ten. Reasons for excluding patients were uncontrolled infection, other autoimmune disease, pregnancy or lactation. CDR3 length: 12 residues. CDR1 and CDR2 from the germline V gene are SQVTM and ANQGSEA. The V end lost 6 bases, the J end lost 4 bases, and 13 bases lay between the germline ends.

The receptor was derived from a woman aged 18-29 years with Graves' hyperthyroidism. V is TRBV29-1 and J is TRBJ2-7; D may be TRBD1 or TRBD2 (5 bases each). The sample comprised blood. The CDR3 sequence is CSVMGEGYEQYF. In nucleotides, the CDR3 is TGCAGCGTGATGGGGGAAGGTTACGAGCAGTACTTC.